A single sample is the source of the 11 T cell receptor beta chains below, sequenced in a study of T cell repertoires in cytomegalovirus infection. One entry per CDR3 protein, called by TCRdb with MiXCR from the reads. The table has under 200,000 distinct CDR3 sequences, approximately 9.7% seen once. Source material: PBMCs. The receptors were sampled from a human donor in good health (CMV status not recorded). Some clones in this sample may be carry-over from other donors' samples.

The CDR3 DNA sequence: TGTGCCAGCAGTTCAATGGAACGCGGCTACACCTTC. It is translated as CASSSMERGYTF. V usage is TRBV12-3 or TRBV12-4 and J usage is TRBJ1-2; D is unclear. This CDR3 has 12 residues. V was trimmed by 4 bases and J by 8 bases, leaving 11 bases between them.

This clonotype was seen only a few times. In DNA form, the CDR3 reads TGTGCCAGCAGCCCCATAGCGGGAGGGCCTCACGAGCAGTACTTC. This codes for CASSPIAGGPHEQYF. The genes are TRBV7-2 and TRBJ2-7, with 11 bases identical to TRBD2. The CDR3 has 15 residues. The ends lost 5 bases at V and 5 bases at J; junction bases unmatched: 8. CDR1 and CDR2 (germline): SGHTA, FQGNSA.

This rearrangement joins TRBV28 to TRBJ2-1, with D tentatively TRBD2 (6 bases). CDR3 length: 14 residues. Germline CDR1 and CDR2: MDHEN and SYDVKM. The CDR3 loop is CVSSGTPLGSEQFF. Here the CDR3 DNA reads TGTGTGTCATCCGGGACTCCTCTGGGGAGTGAGCAGTTCTTC. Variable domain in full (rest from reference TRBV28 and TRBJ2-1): DVKVTQSSRYLVKRTGEKVFLECVQDMDHENMFWYRQDPGLGLRLIYFSYDVKMKEKGDIPEGYSVSREKKERFSLILESASTNQTSMYLCVSSGTPLGSEQFFGPGTRLTVL.

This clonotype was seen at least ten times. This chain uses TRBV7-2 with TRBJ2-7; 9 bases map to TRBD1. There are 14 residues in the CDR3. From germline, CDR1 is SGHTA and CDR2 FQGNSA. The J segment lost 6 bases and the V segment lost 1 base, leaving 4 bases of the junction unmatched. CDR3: CASSLEQGAREQYF. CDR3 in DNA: TGTGCCAGCAGCTTAGAACAGGGGGCCCGCGAGCAGTACTTC. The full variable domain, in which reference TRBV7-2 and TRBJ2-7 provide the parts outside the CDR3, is GAGVSQSPSNKVTEKGKDVELRCDPISGHTALYWYRQSLGQGLEFLIYFQGNSAPDKSGLPSDRFSAERTGGSVSTLTIQRTQQEDSAVYLCASSLEQGAREQYFGPGTRLTVT.

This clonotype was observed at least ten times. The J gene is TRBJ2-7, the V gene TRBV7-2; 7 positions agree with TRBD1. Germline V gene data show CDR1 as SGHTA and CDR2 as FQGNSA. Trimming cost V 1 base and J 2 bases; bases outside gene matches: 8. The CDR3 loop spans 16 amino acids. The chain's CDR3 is CASSLVIVDRTYEQYV. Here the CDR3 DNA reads TGTGCCAGCAGCTTAGTGATCGTGGACAGGACCTACGAGCAGTACGTC.

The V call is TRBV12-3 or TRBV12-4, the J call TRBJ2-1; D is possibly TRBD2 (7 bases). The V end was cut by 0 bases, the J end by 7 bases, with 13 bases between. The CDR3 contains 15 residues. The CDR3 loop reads CASSLAGGPANEQFF. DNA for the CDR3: TGTGCCAGCAGTTTAGCGGGGGGGCCGGCTAATGAGCAGTTCTTC.

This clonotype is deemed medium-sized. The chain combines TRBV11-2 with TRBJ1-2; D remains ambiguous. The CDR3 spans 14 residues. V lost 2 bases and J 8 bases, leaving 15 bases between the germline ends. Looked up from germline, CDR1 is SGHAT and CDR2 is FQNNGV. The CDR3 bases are TGTGCCAGCAGCTTAAACTCAGCTCTCTCCGGCTACACCTTC. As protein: CASSLNSALSGYTF.

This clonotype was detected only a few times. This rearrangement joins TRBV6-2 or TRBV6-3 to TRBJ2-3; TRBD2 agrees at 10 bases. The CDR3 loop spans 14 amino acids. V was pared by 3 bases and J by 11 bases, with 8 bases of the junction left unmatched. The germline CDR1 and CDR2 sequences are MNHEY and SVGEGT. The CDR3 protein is CASSYEAGGPLQYF. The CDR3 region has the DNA TGTGCCAGCAGTTATGAAGCGGGAGGGCCGTTGCAGTATTTT.

The CDR3 bases are TGCGCCAGCAGTCAGAGGCTCCCCTACAATGAGCAGTTCTTC. Encoded protein: CASSQRLPYNEQFF. This chain connects TRBV23-1 to TRBJ2-1, with unresolved D. TRBV23-1 is an ORF, with its function uncertain. The ends were cut back, 3 bases at V and 2 bases at J, with 8 bases in the middle. The CDR3 has 14 amino acids.

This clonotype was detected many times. The CDR3 region is CASSYSVQPTSTDTQYF. Here the CDR3 DNA reads TGTGCCAGCAGTTACTCGGTCCAGCCGACTAGCACAGATACGCAGTATTTT. The chain has TRBV6-6 and TRBJ2-3; no clear D gene. Germline CDR1 reads MNHNY; CDR2 reads SVGAGI (reference sequence). Trimming removed 0 bases from V and 0 bases from J, with 13 bases in between. The CDR3 totals 17 residues.

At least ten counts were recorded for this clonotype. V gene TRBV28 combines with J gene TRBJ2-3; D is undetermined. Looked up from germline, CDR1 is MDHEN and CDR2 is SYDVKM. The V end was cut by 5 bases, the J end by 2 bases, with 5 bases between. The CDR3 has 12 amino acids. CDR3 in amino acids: CASSIYTDTQYF. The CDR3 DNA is TGTGCCAGCAGTATCTACACAGATACGCAGTATTTT.